This T cell receptor beta chain was obtained from a study of T cell repertoires in cytomegalovirus infection. Overall study context: Public TCR beta signatures provided an indication of both CMV infection and a matching HLA type.

TCRdb redid the calling of the reads with MiXCR, one entry per CDR3 protein. This repertoire shows 510,000 or so distinct CDR3 sequences, around a quarter found once; its top ten account for under 15%. Notes on the study in general: Dominating the ex vivo response were TCR beta clonotypes that were CMV-specific and HLA-C-restricted. Based on cumulative public TCR beta family frequency, carriers of CMV plus the relevant HLA were identified.

With respect to this clonotype: As yet, its antigen is unknown.

Trimming stripped 4 bases from V and 1 base from J, with 11 bases between. This CDR3 comprises 14 residues. Germline-derived CDR1 and CDR2 are MNHEY and SMNVEV (reference sequence). Sequencing was carried out using PBMCs. The chain joins TRBV27 to TRBJ2-7; TRBD2 is a possible D gene (6 bases). This clonotype was obtained from a human donor in good health (CMV status not recorded). Some clones in this sample may be carry-over from other donors' samples. CDR3 loop: CASSSRENSYEQYF. For the CDR3, the DNA is TGTGCCAGCAGTTCCCGGGAGAATTCCTACGAGCAGTACTTC.